This note documents a single T cell receptor (beta chain) sequence. The data stem from a study of technical replicates of blood from a handful of donors. There are 12 residues in the CDR3. The V gene's germline CDR1 is MNHEY and CDR2 SVGAGI. V was cut by 10 bases and J by 1 base, with 10 bases left in between. TCRdb keeps only in-frame clones here, not all; method: immunoSEQ multiplex PCR. The sample lists roughly 87,000 clones, about 94% occurring once. The sequence was collected from a human donor in good health. The sequenced sample consisted of T cells isolated from PBMCs. J is TRBJ1-2 and V is TRBV6-5; the D is unclear. The CDR3 coding sequence is TGTGCCACCACAGCCCTTAACTATGGCTACACCTTC. Translated: CATTALNYGYTF.